The clone carrying this T cell receptor beta chain was detected ten times or more. What it binds is not known. At one end, the junction sequence differs from germline, possibly due to a read error. Unique molecular identifiers were present on cDNA, and template switching added a universal primer site. MiXCR, applied by TCRdb to the 5' RACE reads, yields one record per CDR3 protein. The data contain around 490,000 distinct CDR3 sequences, approximately 20% of them singletons. The data derive from a study of identical twins. The study's findings and limits: High-abundance cord blood beta clonotypes had fewer insertions; memory repertoires showed none.

Germline V gives CDR1 MNHEY, CDR2 SVGAGI. The CDR3 runs 15 residues. All of the donors were Caucasians in good health. This same sample was also taken into another study, of yellow fever vaccine responses in identical twins.

The source of this sequence is a woman between 18 and 29 years old in good health. Sequenced material: CD4+ T cells sorted from blood. The chain has TRBV6-5 and TRBJ1-4; D may be TRBD1 (5 bases). CDR3 in amino acids: CASSNSDTTNEKLFF. CDR3 bases: TGTGCCAGCAGTAACTCGGACACAACTAATGAAAAACTGTTTTTT.